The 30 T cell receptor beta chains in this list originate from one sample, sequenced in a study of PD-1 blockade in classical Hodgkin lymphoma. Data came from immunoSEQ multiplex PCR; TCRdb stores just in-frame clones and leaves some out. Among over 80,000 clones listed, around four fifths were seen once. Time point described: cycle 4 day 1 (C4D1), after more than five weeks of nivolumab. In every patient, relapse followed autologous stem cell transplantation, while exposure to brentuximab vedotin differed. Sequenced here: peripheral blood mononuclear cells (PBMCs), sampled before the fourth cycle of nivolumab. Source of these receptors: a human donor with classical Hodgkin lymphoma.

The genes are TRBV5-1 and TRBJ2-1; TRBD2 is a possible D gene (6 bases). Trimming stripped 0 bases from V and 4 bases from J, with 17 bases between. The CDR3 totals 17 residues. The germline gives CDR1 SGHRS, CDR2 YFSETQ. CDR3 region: CASSLVGGGTLYNEQFF. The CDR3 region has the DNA TGCGCCAGCAGCTTGGTCGGCGGCGGGACCCTATACAATGAGCAGTTCTTC.

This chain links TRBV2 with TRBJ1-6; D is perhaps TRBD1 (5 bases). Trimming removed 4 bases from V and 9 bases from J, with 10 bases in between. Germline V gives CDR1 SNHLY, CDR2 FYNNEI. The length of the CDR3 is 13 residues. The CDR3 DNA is TGTGCCAGCAGTGGGGGGACTTCTTCACCCCTCCACTTT. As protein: CASSGGTSSPLHF.

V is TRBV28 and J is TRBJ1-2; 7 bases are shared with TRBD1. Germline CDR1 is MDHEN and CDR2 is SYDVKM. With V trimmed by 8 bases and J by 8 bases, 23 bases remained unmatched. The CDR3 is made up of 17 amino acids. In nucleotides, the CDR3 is TGTGCCAGCCTACCCCCCTGGGGGACAGCAACGTTTGGAGGCTACACCTTC. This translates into CASLPPWGTATFGGYTF.

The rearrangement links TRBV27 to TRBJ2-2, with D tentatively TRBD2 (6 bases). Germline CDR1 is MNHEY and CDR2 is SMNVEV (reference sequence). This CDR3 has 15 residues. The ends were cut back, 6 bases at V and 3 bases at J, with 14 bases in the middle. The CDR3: CASRSPGLYTGELFF. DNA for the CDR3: TGTGCCAGCAGATCCCCGGGACTGTACACCGGGGAGCTGTTTTTT.

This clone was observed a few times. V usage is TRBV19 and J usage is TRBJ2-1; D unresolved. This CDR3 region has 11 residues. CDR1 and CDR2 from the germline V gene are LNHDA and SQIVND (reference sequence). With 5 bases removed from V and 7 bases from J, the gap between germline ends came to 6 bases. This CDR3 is CASSVVNEQFF. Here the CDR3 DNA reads TGTGCCAGTAGTGTGGTAAATGAGCAGTTCTTC.

The CDR3 loop is CASSAELTTGELFF. For the CDR3, the DNA is TGTGCCAGCAGTGCAGAGTTGACCACCGGGGAGCTGTTTTTT. This chain uses TRBV6-4 with TRBJ2-2, with D unclear. The germline V gene encodes CDR1 MRHNA and CDR2 SNTAGT. Trimming pared 4 bases from V and 4 bases from J, leaving 10 bases between. The CDR3 extends over 14 amino acids.

The CDR3 here is CASQEGIGVYEQYF. The CDR3 region has the DNA TGTGCCAGCCAGGAGGGGATCGGGGTCTACGAGCAGTACTTC. The rearrangement joins TRBV2 to TRBJ2-7; maybe TRBD2 (6 bases). CDR1 and CDR2 (germline): SNHLY, FYNNEI. The V and J ends lost 8 bases and 3 bases respectively, with 17 bases between them. The CDR3 covers 14 residues.

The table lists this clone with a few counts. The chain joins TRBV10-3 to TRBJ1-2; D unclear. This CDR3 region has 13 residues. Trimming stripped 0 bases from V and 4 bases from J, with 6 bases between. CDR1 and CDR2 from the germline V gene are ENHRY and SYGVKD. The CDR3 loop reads CAISESQSYGYTF. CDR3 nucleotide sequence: TGTGCCATCAGTGAGTCGCAAAGCTATGGCTACACCTTC.

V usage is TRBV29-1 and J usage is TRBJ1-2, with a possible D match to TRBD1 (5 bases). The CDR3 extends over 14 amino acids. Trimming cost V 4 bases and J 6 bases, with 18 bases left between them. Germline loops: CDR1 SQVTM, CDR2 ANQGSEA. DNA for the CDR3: TGCAGCGTTGGGGGCGCGGGGATCTTCGATGGCTACACCTTC. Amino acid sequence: CSVGGAGIFDGYTF.

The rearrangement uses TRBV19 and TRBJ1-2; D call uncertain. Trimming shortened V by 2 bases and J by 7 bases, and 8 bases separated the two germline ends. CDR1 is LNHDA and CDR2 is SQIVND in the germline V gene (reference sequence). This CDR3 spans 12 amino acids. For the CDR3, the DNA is TGTGCCAGTAGTATACGCATAGGTGGCTACACCTTC. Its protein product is CASSIRIGGYTF. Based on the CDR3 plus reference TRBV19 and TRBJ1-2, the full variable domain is DGGITQSPKYLFRKEGQNVTLSCEQNLNHDAMYWYRQDPGQGLRLIYYSQIVNDFQKGDIAEGYSVSREKKESFPLTVTSAQKNPTAFYLCASSIRIGGYTFGSGTRLTVV.

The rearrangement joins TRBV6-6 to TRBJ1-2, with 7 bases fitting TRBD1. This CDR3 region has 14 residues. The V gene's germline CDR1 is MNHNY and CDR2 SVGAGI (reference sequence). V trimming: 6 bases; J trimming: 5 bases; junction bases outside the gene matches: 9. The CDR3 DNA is TGTGCCAGCAGAGAAGGGACAGAAGTATATGGCTACACCTTC. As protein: CASREGTEVYGYTF.

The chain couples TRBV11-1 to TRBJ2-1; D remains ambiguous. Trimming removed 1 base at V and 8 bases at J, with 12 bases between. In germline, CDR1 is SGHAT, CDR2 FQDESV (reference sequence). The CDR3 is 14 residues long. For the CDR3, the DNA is TGTGCCAGCAGCTTAGGTGGCTTGACCTATGAGCAGTTCTTC. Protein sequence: CASSLGGLTYEQFF.

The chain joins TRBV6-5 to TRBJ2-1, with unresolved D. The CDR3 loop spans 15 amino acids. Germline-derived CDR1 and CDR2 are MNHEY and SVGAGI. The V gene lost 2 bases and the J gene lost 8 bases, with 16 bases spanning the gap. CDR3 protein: CASSYESVFGHEQFF. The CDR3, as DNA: TGTGCCAGCAGTTACGAGTCAGTTTTTGGTCATGAGCAGTTCTTC.

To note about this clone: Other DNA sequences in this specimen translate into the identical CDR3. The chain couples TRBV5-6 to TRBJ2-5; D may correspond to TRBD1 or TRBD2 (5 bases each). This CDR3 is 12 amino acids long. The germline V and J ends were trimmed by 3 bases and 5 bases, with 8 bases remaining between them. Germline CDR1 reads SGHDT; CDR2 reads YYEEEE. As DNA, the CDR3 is TGTGCCAGCAGCTCGGGACGGGAGACCCAGTACTTC. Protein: CASSSGRETQYF.

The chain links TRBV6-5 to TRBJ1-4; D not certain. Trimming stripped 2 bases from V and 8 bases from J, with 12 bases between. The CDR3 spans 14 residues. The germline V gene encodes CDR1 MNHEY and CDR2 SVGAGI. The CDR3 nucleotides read TGTGCCAGCAGTTACGGGCCGGCGACCGAAAAACTGTTTTTT. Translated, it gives CASSYGPATEKLFF.

Written as DNA, the CDR3 is TGTGCCAGCAGCTTTATTCGCGGACAGGGGGTGAATCAGCCCCAGCATTTT. It codes for CASSFIRGQGVNQPQHF. The V call is TRBV7-9, the J call TRBJ1-5; 10 nucleotides align to TRBD1. The CDR3 is 17 residues long. Germline assignment: CDR1 SEHNR and CDR2 FQNEAQ (reference sequence). Trimming at V came to 3 bases and at J to 4 bases, leaving 9 bases not matched to a gene.

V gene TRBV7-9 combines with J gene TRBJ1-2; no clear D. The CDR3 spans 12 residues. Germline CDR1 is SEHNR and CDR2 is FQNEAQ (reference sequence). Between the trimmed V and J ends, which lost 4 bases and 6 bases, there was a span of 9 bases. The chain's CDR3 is CASSWDAHGYTF. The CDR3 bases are TGTGCCAGCAGCTGGGATGCGCATGGCTACACCTTC.

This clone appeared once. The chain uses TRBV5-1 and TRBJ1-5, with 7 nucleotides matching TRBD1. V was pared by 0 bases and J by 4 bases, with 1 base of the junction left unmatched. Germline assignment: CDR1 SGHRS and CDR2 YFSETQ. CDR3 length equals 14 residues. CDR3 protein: CASSLDRGNQPQHF. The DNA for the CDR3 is TGCGCCAGCAGCTTGGACAGGGGAAATCAGCCCCAGCATTTT.

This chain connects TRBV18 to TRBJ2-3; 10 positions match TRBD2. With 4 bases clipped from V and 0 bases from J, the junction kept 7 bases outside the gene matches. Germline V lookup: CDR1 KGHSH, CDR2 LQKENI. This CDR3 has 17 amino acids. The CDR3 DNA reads TGTGCCAGCTCACGAGACGGACTAGCGGTTAGCACAGATACGCAGTATTTT. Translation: CASSRDGLAVSTDTQYF.

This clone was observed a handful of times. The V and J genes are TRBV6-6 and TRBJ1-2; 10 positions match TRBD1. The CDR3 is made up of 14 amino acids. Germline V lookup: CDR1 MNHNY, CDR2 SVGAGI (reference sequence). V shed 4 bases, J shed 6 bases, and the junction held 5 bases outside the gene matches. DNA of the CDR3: TGTGCCAGCAGTTTCGGACAGGGGGGAAATGGCTACACCTTC. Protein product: CASSFGQGGNGYTF.

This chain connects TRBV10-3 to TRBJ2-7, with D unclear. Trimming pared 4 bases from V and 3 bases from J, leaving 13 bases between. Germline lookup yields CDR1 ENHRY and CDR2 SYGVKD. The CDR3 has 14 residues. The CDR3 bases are TGTGCCATCAGTGGGTACAGTTCTTTCTACGAGCAGTACTTC. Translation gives CAISGYSSFYEQYF.

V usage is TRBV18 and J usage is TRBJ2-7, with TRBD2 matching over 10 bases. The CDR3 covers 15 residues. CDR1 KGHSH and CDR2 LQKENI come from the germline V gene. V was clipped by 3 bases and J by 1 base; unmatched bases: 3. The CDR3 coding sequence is TGTGCCAGCTCACCTAGACTAGCGGGTTCCTACGAGCAGTACTTC. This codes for CASSPRLAGSYEQYF.

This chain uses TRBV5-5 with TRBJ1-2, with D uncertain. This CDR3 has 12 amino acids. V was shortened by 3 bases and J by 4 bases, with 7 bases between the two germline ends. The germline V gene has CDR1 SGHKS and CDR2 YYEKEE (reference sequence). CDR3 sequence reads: CASSSSTYGYTF. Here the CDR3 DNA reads TGTGCCAGCAGCTCCTCAACCTATGGCTACACCTTC.

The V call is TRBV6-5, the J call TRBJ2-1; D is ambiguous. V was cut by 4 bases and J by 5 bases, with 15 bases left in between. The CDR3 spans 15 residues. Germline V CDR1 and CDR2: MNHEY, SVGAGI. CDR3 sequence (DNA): TGTGCCAGCAGTTTGATGGGAATTGGGGACAATGAGCAGTTCTTC. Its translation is CASSLMGIGDNEQFF.

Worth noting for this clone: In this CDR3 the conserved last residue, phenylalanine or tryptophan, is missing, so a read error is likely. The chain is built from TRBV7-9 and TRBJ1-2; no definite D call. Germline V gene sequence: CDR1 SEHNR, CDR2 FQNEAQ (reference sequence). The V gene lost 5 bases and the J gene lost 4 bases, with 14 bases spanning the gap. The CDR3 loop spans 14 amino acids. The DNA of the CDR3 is TGTGCCAGCAGCCCCAAGACGGCATTCTATGGCTACACCCTC. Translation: CASSPKTAFYGYTL.

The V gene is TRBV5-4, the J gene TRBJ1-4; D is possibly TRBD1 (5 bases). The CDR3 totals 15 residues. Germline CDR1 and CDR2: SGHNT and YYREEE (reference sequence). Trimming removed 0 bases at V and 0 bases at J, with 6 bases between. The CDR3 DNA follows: TGTGCCAGCAGCTTGGGACAGCCAACTAATGAAAAACTGTTTTTT. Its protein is CASSLGQPTNEKLFF.

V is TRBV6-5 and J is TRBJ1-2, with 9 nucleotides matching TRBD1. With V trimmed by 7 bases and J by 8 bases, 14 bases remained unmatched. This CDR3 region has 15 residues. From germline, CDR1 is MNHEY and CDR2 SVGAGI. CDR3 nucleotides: TGTGCCAGCATACCCCGGGGACAGGGCACATTCGGCTACACCTTC. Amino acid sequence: CASIPRGQGTFGYTF.

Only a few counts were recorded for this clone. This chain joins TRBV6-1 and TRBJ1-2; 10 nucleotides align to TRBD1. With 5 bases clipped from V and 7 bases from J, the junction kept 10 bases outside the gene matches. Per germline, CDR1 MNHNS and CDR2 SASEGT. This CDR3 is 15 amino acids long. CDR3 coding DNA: TGTGCCAGCAGTCCCGGGACAGGGGCTTCTTCTGGCTACACCTTC. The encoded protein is CASSPGTGASSGYTF.

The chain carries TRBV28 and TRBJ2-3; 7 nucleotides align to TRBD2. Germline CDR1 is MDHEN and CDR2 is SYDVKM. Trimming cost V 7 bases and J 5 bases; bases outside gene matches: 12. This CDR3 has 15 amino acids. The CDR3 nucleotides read TGTGCCAGCAAAGAATGGCGGGAGAGGGAAGATACGCAGTATTTT. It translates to CASKEWREREDTQYF.

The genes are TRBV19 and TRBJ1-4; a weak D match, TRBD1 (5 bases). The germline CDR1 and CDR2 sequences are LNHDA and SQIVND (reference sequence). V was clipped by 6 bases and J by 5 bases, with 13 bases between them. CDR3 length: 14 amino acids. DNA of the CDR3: TGTGCCAGTAGAGCAGGGTGGGAAAATGAAAAACTGTTTTTT. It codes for CASRAGWENEKLFF.